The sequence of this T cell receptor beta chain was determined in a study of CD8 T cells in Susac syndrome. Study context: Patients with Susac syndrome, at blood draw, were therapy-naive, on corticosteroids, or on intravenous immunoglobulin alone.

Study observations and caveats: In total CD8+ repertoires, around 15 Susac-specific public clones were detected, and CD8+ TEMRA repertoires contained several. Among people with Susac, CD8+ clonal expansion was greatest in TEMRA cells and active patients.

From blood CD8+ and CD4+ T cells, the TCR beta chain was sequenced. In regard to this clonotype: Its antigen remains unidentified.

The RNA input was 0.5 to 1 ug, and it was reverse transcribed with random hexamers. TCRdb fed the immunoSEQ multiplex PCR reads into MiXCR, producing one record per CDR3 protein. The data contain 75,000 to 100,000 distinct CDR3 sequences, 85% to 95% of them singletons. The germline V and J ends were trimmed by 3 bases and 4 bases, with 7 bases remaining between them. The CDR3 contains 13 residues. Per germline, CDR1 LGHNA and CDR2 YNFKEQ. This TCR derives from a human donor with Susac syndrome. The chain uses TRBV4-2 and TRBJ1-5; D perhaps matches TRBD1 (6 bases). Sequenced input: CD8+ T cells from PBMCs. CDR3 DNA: TGTGCCAGCAGCCAGACAGGTAATCAGCCCCAGCATTTT. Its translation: CASSQTGNQPQHF.